This passage covers 24 T cell receptor beta chains from one sample sequenced in a study of cytomegalovirus exposure and HLA in healthy donors. Clones were read by immunoSEQ multiplex PCR, and TCRdb kept only the in-frame ones, dropping some. This sample carries 100,000 to 150,000 clones, roughly nine tenths of them seen once, and the ten largest clones take about 1.1%. The sample comprised PBMCs. These receptors originate from a woman aged 18-29 years in good health and CMV-seronegative.

The rearrangement joins TRBV11-3 to TRBJ2-3, with TRBD1 identical over 8 bases. CDR1 is SGHNT, CDR2 YENEEA, per germline. Unmatched junction bases numbered 2, after V lost 0 bases and J lost 6 bases. This CDR3 is 14 amino acids long. CDR3 residues: CASSLDRGRDTQYF. The CDR3 region has the DNA TGTGCCAGCAGCTTAGACAGGGGGCGGGATACGCAGTATTTT.

The chain employs TRBV5-6 and TRBJ1-3, with D possibly TRBD1 on 5 matching bases. V lost 0 bases and J lost 2, with 12 bases in between. Per the germline V gene, CDR1 is SGHDT and CDR2 is YYEEEE. The CDR3 has 16 amino acids. In DNA form, the CDR3 reads TGTGCCAGCAGCTTGGCGGGGGGAACGACTGGAAACACCATATATTTT. It encodes CASSLAGGTTGNTIYF.

V and J are TRBV19 and TRBJ1-5, with D possibly being TRBD1 (5 bases). The CDR3 sequence is 14 residues long. V lost 9 bases to trimming and J lost 2 bases, with 14 bases between them. Germline-derived CDR1 and CDR2 are LNHDA and SQIVND (reference sequence). DNA of the CDR3: TGTGCCAGCAATCTGCAGGGTCGCAATCAGCCCCAGCATTTT. Protein product: CASNLQGRNQPQHF.

The chain recombines TRBV18 with TRBJ1-6; no clear D gene. The CDR3 consists of 15 residues. V was clipped by 3 bases and J by 8 bases, with 14 bases between them. CDR1 is KGHSH, CDR2 LQKENI, per germline. Written as DNA, the CDR3 is TGTGCCAGCTCACCGGGTTCTCTAGGTGATTCACCCCTCCACTTT. Its protein product is CASSPGSLGDSPLHF.

Points on this clone: An end of the junction does not agree with germline; a read error may underlie this. This chain links TRBV7-8 with TRBJ1-1; no clear D gene. The CDR3 contains 13 residues. From germline, CDR1 is SGHVS and CDR2 FQNEAQ. The CDR3 loop is CASSRNNPRAWTF. In nucleotides, the CDR3 is TGTGCCAGCAGCCGAAACAATCCGAGGGCCTGGACCTTT.

The chain uses TRBV2 and TRBJ2-7; no clear D. Germline V gene data show CDR1 as SNHLY and CDR2 as FYNNEI. The CDR3 extends over 15 amino acids. Trimming left V 2 bases short and J 7 bases short, with 18 bases between. The chain's CDR3 is CASSERYDGRWEQYF. CDR3 bases: TGTGCCAGCAGTGAAAGGTACGATGGCAGGTGGGAGCAGTACTTC.

There are a few counts of this clone. The chain uses TRBV6-1 and TRBJ2-3; D is ambiguous. Germline assignment: CDR1 MNHNS and CDR2 SASEGT. V lost 4 bases to trimming and J lost 0 bases, with 11 bases between them. The CDR3 runs 15 residues. The DNA for the CDR3 is TGTGCCAGCAGTGTTGGGCCCTACAGCACAGATACGCAGTATTTT. Encoded protein: CASSVGPYSTDTQYF.

V is TRBV6-7 and J is TRBJ2-2; D perhaps matches TRBD2 (5 bases). TRBV6-7 counts as an open reading frame of uncertain function. Trimming took 6 bases from V and 0 from J, leaving 14 bases between them. The length of the CDR3 is 16 residues. CDR3 DNA sequence: TGTGCCAGCAGCCCCGGGATCCCAACGAACACCGGGGAGCTGTTTTTT. Its translation is CASSPGIPTNTGELFF.

V and J are TRBV6-5 and TRBJ2-2, with 8 bases identical to TRBD1. The V gene end was trimmed by 6 bases and the J gene end by 5 bases; junction bases not matched to a gene: 8. Germline-derived CDR1 and CDR2 are MNHEY and SVGAGI. The CDR3 loop spans 15 amino acids. The CDR3, as DNA: TGTGCCAGCAGACAGGGGGATACGGAGACCGGGGAGCTGTTTTTT. This codes for CASRQGDTETGELFF.

The table lists this clone with a few counts. This sequence joins TRBV11-2 and TRBJ2-3; TRBD2 aligns across 11 bases. The CDR3 covers 17 residues. J was trimmed by 6 bases and V by 0 bases; bases with no gene match: 8. Germline V gene data show CDR1 as SGHAT and CDR2 as FQNNGV. The CDR3 DNA reads TGTGCCAGCAGCTTAGATGTAGCGGGAGGGCCACGGGATACGCAGTATTTT. Protein sequence: CASSLDVAGGPRDTQYF.

This clone was detected a few times. The V gene is TRBV6-1, the J gene TRBJ1-1; D may be TRBD1 (6 bases). V shed 5 bases and J shed 4 bases, with 14 bases lying between them. Per the germline V gene, CDR1 is MNHNS and CDR2 is SASEGT. This CDR3 spans 14 amino acids. CDR3 amino acids: CASSNTGSGTEAFF. The CDR3 DNA reads as TGTGCCAGCAGTAACACAGGGAGCGGCACTGAAGCTTTCTTT.

The V call is TRBV5-6, the J call TRBJ1-5; possible D gene TRBD1, 5 bases. This CDR3 comprises 13 residues. V lost 2 bases to trimming and J lost 6 bases, with 9 bases between them. CDR1 and CDR2 (germline): SGHDT, YYEEEE. The CDR3, as DNA: TGTGCCAGCAGCTTTCAGGGCACTCAGCCCCAGCATTTT. Amino acid sequence: CASSFQGTQPQHF.

The chain combines TRBV7-2 with TRBJ2-1, with 12 bases fitting TRBD2. With 8 bases clipped from V and 8 bases from J, the junction kept 10 bases outside the gene matches. Germline V gives CDR1 SGHTA, CDR2 FQGNSA. The CDR3 totals 15 residues. The CDR3 protein is CASRVLAGGFYEQFF. The CDR3 DNA sequence: TGTGCCAGCCGCGTACTAGCGGGAGGTTTTTATGAGCAGTTCTTC.

The rearrangement uses TRBV11-2 and TRBJ2-1, with 8 bases identical to TRBD2. Germline CDR1 reads SGHAT; CDR2 reads FQNNGV. This CDR3 region has 19 residues. V lost 5 bases to trimming and J lost 1 base; unmatched junction nucleotides: 16. For the CDR3, the DNA is TGTGCCAGCAGCATATCGGGACTAGGGGGTAGAAGGTCCTACAATGAGCAGTTCTTC. It encodes CASSISGLGGRRSYNEQFF.

Here the CDR3 DNA reads TGTGCCAGCAGTTACGAGGACAGCACCCAAGAGACCCAGTACTTC. Translated: CASSYEDSTQETQYF. The chain combines TRBV6-5 with TRBJ2-5; maybe TRBD1 (6 bases). There are 15 residues in the CDR3. V was shortened by 2 bases and J by 1 base, with 11 bases between the two germline ends. Germline V CDR1 and CDR2: MNHEY, SVGAGI.

The V gene is TRBV19, the J gene TRBJ2-5; TRBD1 agrees at 8 bases. After removal of 5 bases from V and 5 bases from J, the junction contained 7 bases not matched to a gene. Germline lookup yields CDR1 LNHDA and CDR2 SQIVND (reference sequence). CDR3 length: 14 residues. CDR3: CASSPGQGRETQYF. Here the CDR3 DNA reads TGTGCCAGTAGTCCAGGACAGGGCAGGGAGACCCAGTACTTC.

This chain uses TRBV29-1 with TRBJ1-1; D uncertain. V was cut by 4 bases and J by 5 bases, with 11 bases left in between. The germline V gene encodes CDR1 SQVTM and CDR2 ANQGSEA. The CDR3 contains 12 residues. CDR3 protein: CSVAISRTEAFF. The CDR3 DNA is TGCAGCGTTGCTATATCGAGGACTGAAGCTTTCTTT. Variable domain in full (rest from reference TRBV29-1 and TRBJ1-1): SAVISQKPSRDICQRGTSLTIQCQVDSQVTMMFWYRQQPGQSLTLIATANQGSEATYESGFVIDKFPISRPNLTFSTLTVSNMSPEDSSIYLCSVAISRTEAFFGQGTRLTVV.

The V gene is TRBV2, the J gene TRBJ2-1; TRBD2 is a possible D gene (6 bases). CDR1 and CDR2 (germline): SNHLY, FYNNEI. The CDR3 totals 14 residues. Trimming removed 0 bases at V and 6 bases at J, with 9 bases between. The CDR3 spells CASSEASTSNEQFF. The CDR3 DNA is TGTGCCAGCAGTGAAGCGTCGACTAGCAATGAGCAGTTCTTC.

The chain is built from TRBV19 and TRBJ1-5, with TRBD1 as a possible D gene (6 bases). Germline V gene data show CDR1 as LNHDA and CDR2 as SQIVND (reference sequence). CDR3 length: 14 residues. V lost 3 bases and J 6 bases, leaving 12 bases between the germline ends. DNA for the CDR3: TGTGCCAGTAGTATTTTGGGGGCCGGTCAGCCCCAGCATTTT. Amino acids: CASSILGAGQPQHF.

V and J are TRBV18 and TRBJ2-5; perhaps TRBD2 as D (6 bases). V was trimmed by 6 bases and J by 6 bases, leaving 29 bases between them. This CDR3 has 18 amino acids. Looked up from germline, CDR1 is KGHSH and CDR2 is LQKENI. The CDR3 nucleotides read TGTGCCAGCTCCCCCGGGTTGGGGGGAAAAAGAAGGTTCAAGACCCAGTACTTC. This translates into CASSPGLGGKRRFKTQYF.

The chain is built from TRBV6-5 and TRBJ1-1, with D tentatively TRBD1 (5 bases). This CDR3 has 14 residues. Trimming left V 6 bases short and J 0 bases short, with 11 bases between. Germline lookup yields CDR1 MNHEY and CDR2 SVGAGI. The CDR3 sequence: CASSSGSLNTEAFF. The CDR3 nucleotides are TGTGCCAGCAGCTCAGGGTCTTTGAACACTGAAGCTTTCTTT.

The chain uses TRBV29-1 and TRBJ1-1; 9 bases are shared with TRBD1. This CDR3 comprises 13 residues. The V and J ends lost 7 bases and 0 bases, in that order; junction bases with no gene match: 3. Per the germline V gene, CDR1 is SQVTM and CDR2 is ANQGSEA. Written as DNA, the CDR3 is TGCAGCGCCGGGACAGGGATGAACACTGAAGCTTTCTTT. Residues: CSAGTGMNTEAFF.

The CDR3 loop is CASTTDRNTEAFF. The CDR3 DNA reads TGTGCCAGCACTACGGACAGAAACACTGAAGCTTTCTTT. This sequence joins TRBV6-5 and TRBJ1-1; perhaps TRBD1 as D (6 bases). The CDR3 length is 13 residues. CDR1 and CDR2 (germline): MNHEY, SVGAGI. V was shortened by 7 bases and J by 2 bases, with 11 bases between the two germline ends.

This sequence joins TRBV5-6 and TRBJ2-7; 11 positions match TRBD1. J lost 5 bases, V lost 5 bases, and 9 bases had no gene match. This CDR3 spans 15 amino acids. The germline V gene encodes CDR1 SGHDT and CDR2 YYEEEE. The CDR3: CASRKGQGAWHEQYV. The CDR3 DNA follows: TGTGCCAGCAGAAAAGGACAGGGGGCTTGGCACGAGCAGTACGTC.